The 20 T cell receptor beta chains reported below all come from one sample, sequenced in a study of CD8 T cells in Susac syndrome (dated by TCRdb to the late 2010s). The library was produced with the immunoSEQ multiplex PCR assay. RNA was extracted using the RNeasy kit, and roughly 0.5 to 1 ug of the RNA was reverse transcribed with random hexamers. TCRdb reprocessing: public reads trimmed at Q25 with fastp, clones called with MiXCR, in-frame beta chains kept. Every CDR3 protein is listed once, alongside the most common genes and DNA of its rows. This sample holds about 300,000 distinct CDR3 sequences; 85% were observed only once. The ten top clones hold roughly 0.21% of the sample. Sequenced sample: CD8+ T cells from PBMCs. Source of these receptors: a human donor with multiple sclerosis.

The chain employs TRBV6-4 and TRBJ1-2, with 8 bases matching TRBD1. V shed 0 bases and J 8 bases; nucleotides not matched to a gene: 14. The CDR3 is 17 residues long. CDR1 MRHNA and CDR2 SNTAGT come from the germline V gene. The CDR3 protein is CASSDSLMVRGLEGYTF. The CDR3 nucleotides read TGTGCCAGCAGTGACTCGCTGATGGTCAGGGGGCTAGAGGGCTACACCTTC.

This clonotype came up a few times. The chain recombines TRBV27 with TRBJ2-2, with D maybe TRBD2 (5 bases). The CDR3 consists of 12 residues. Germline V lookup: CDR1 MNHEY, CDR2 SMNVEV (reference sequence). The V end lost 2 bases, the J end lost 8 bases, and 6 bases lay between the germline ends. The CDR3 loop reads CASSLRGGELFF. In DNA form, the CDR3 reads TGTGCCAGCAGTTTACGGGGAGGGGAGCTGTTTTTT.

CDR3: CASSLLASSLYTGELFF. The CDR3 coding sequence is TGTGCCAGCAGTTTATTGGCTAGCAGTTTATACACCGGGGAGCTGTTTTTT. The chain uses TRBV27 and TRBJ2-2, with a weak D call TRBD2 (5 bases). V was clipped by 1 base and J by 3 bases, with 15 bases between them. The germline CDR1 and CDR2 sequences are MNHEY and SMNVEV (reference sequence). The CDR3 loop spans 17 amino acids.

The gene calls are TRBV7-2 and TRBJ2-3, with TRBD1 matching over 8 bases. This CDR3 region has 15 residues. V trimming: 5 bases; J trimming: 2 bases; junction bases outside the gene matches: 6. Per the germline V gene, CDR1 is SGHTA and CDR2 is FQGNSA. This CDR3 is CASSPDREFTDTQYF. CDR3 coding DNA: TGTGCCAGCAGCCCGGACAGGGAATTCACAGATACGCAGTATTTT.

The chain couples TRBV28 to TRBJ2-2; a weak D match, TRBD1 (5 bases). The germline V gene has CDR1 MDHEN and CDR2 SYDVKM. V was cut by 4 bases and J by 3 bases, with 21 bases left in between. The CDR3 contains 18 residues. The CDR3 region has the DNA TGTGCCAGCAGTTCCGTGGGGTCGGAGACAGACGACACCGGGGAGCTGTTTTTT. It is translated as CASSSVGSETDDTGELFF.

This chain joins TRBV6-2 or TRBV6-3 and TRBJ2-7, with D possibly matching TRBD2 (6 bases). There are 14 residues in the CDR3. Germline lookup yields CDR1 MNHEY and CDR2 SVGEGT. Trimming pared 5 bases from V and 5 bases from J, leaving 16 bases between. CDR3 in amino acids: CASSDSGVSDEQYF. As DNA, the CDR3 is TGTGCCAGCAGTGATTCGGGAGTCTCAGACGAGCAGTACTTC.

J is TRBJ1-2 and V is TRBV13; 9 nucleotides line up with TRBD1. Germline V gene sequence: CDR1 PRHDT, CDR2 FYEKMQ (reference sequence). Trimming at V came to 5 bases and at J to 7 bases, leaving 8 bases not matched to a gene. The CDR3 sequence is 14 residues long. Here the CDR3 DNA reads TGTGCCAGCAGCACCCGGACAGGGGTTGGTGGCTACACCTTC. This codes for CASSTRTGVGGYTF.

This clonotype has just a few counts. This chain links TRBV27 with TRBJ2-7, with D perhaps TRBD2 (6 bases). The length of the CDR3 is 13 residues. Germline lookup yields CDR1 MNHEY and CDR2 SMNVEV (reference sequence). Trimming shortened V by 3 bases and J by 2 bases, and 8 bases separated the two germline ends. DNA for the CDR3: TGTGCCAGCAGTTTTAGCGGTACCTACGAGCAGTACTTC. It yields the protein CASSFSGTYEQYF.

V is TRBV12-3 or TRBV12-4 and J is TRBJ2-1; TRBD2 aligns across 7 bases. The J segment lost 6 bases and the V segment lost 4 bases, leaving 9 bases of the junction unmatched. The CDR3 sequence is 15 residues long. The CDR3 DNA reads TGTGCCAGCAGTTGGGGGGGATACGAGGGCAATGAGCAGTTCTTC. Protein product: CASSWGGYEGNEQFF.

J is TRBJ2-1 and V is TRBV4-2, with TRBD2 matching 11 bases. The germline V gene has CDR1 LGHNA and CDR2 YNFKEQ. V shed 0 bases and J 1 base; nucleotides not matched to a gene: 11. The CDR3 loop spans 20 amino acids. The CDR3 sequence is CASSQDRRGSGRGSYNEQFF. Here the CDR3 DNA reads TGTGCCAGCAGCCAAGATCGGCGGGGTAGCGGGAGGGGTTCCTACAATGAGCAGTTCTTC.

The chain has TRBV29-1 and TRBJ2-2, with a tentative D call TRBD1 (6 bases). The germline V gene encodes CDR1 SQVTM and CDR2 ANQGSEA. There are 13 residues in the CDR3. Trimming removed 7 bases from V and 5 bases from J, with 14 bases in between. The CDR3 protein is CSAWTAATGELFF. CDR3 coding DNA: TGCAGCGCCTGGACAGCAGCTACCGGGGAGCTGTTTTTT.

The V and J genes are TRBV12-3 or TRBV12-4 and TRBJ2-2; 8 bases are shared with TRBD2. The CDR3 covers 18 residues. With 5 bases clipped from V and 7 bases from J, the junction kept 18 bases outside the gene matches. The CDR3 loop is CASSPVEAGAKVSGELFF. CDR3 nucleotides: TGTGCCAGCAGTCCGGTGGAAGCGGGAGCAAAGGTAAGCGGGGAGCTGTTTTTT.

This rearrangement joins TRBV6-2 or TRBV6-3 to TRBJ2-1, with D possibly matching TRBD2 (6 bases). Trimming left V 2 bases short and J 4 bases short, with 21 bases between. The CDR3 is 18 residues long. Germline assignment: CDR1 MNHEY and CDR2 SVGEGT. The CDR3 nucleotides read TGTGCCAGCAGTTACGACATCTCGGGACTCTCGGTATACAATGAGCAGTTCTTC. Its protein is CASSYDISGLSVYNEQFF.

The rearrangement uses TRBV5-4 and TRBJ2-1; 9 bases map to TRBD1. V lost 4 bases, J lost 9 bases, and 11 bases stayed unmatched. The CDR3 length is 15 residues. From germline, CDR1 is SGHNT and CDR2 YYREEE (reference sequence). The CDR3 loop reads CASSPRTGVVGEQFF. The CDR3 region has the DNA TGTGCCAGCAGCCCGAGGACAGGGGTTGTAGGTGAGCAGTTCTTC.

This CDR3 reads CASSVAGDTEAFF. As DNA, the CDR3 is TGTGCCAGCAGCGTAGCAGGGGACACTGAAGCTTTCTTT. The chain carries TRBV9 and TRBJ1-1; D perhaps matches TRBD1 (6 bases). The CDR3 extends over 13 amino acids. Per the germline V gene, CDR1 is SGDLS and CDR2 is YYNGEE. V lost 0 bases, J lost 3 bases, and 6 bases lay in between.

The rearrangement uses TRBV27 and TRBJ2-3; D not certain. The CDR3 is 15 amino acids. V shed 4 bases and J shed 0 bases, with 11 bases lying between them. CDR1 and CDR2 (germline): MNHEY, SMNVEV (reference sequence). CDR3 protein: CASSSLLSSTDTQYF. The CDR3 DNA reads as TGTGCCAGCAGTTCCCTCCTCTCTAGCACAGATACGCAGTATTTT.

The chain is built from TRBV30 and TRBJ2-1, with 10 bases aligning to TRBD1. The J segment lost 8 bases and the V segment lost 5 bases, leaving 9 bases of the junction unmatched. CDR1 is GTSNPN, CDR2 SVGIG, per germline (reference sequence). This CDR3 spans 14 amino acids. CDR3 bases: TGTGCCTGGGACCCGGGACAGGGGAAGGATGAGCAGTTCTTC. It translates to CAWDPGQGKDEQFF.

The chain uses TRBV6-5 and TRBJ1-2; TRBD1 is a possible D gene (5 bases). The CDR3 loop spans 19 amino acids. Trimming cost V 2 bases and J 0 bases, with 22 bases left between them. CDR1 is MNHEY and CDR2 is SVGAGI in the germline V gene. The CDR3: CASSYRITGRALSNYGYTF. DNA of the CDR3: TGTGCCAGCAGTTACCGAATAACCGGCAGGGCTCTTTCTAACTATGGCTACACCTTC.

This clonotype showed up just once. J is TRBJ1-4 and V is TRBV9; a possible D gene is TRBD1 (5 bases). The length of the CDR3 is 13 residues. Trimming shortened V by 5 bases and J by 5 bases, and 10 bases separated the two germline ends. Germline-derived CDR1 and CDR2 are SGDLS and YYNGEE. CDR3 nucleotide sequence: TGTGCCAGCAGGTCCGCAGGGAATGAAAAACTGTTTTTT. Its protein is CASRSAGNEKLFF.

The rearrangement links TRBV19 to TRBJ2-1; 11 bases align to TRBD2. The junction had 9 bases not matched to a gene; V was cut back by 1 base and J by 7 bases. Per germline, CDR1 LNHDA and CDR2 SQIVND (reference sequence). This CDR3 contains 17 residues. CDR3 protein: CASSIGSLAGGANEQFF. CDR3 DNA sequence: TGTGCCAGTAGTATAGGTAGCCTAGCGGGAGGTGCAAATGAGCAGTTCTTC.